This TCR beta chain was observed in a study of vaccination and CD4 T cells after COVID-19 (dated by TCRdb to 2022 to 2024). At the level of the whole study: Every convalescent patient had a positive nasal swab PCR test for SARS-CoV-2, with mild disease in 8 to 10 patients and severe disease in one. Six males and four females were included in the convalescent cohort, with two Hispanic individuals, seven Caucasians, two Asians and one multiracial person represented. Participants got two doses of the Pfizer-BioNTech BNT162b2 vaccine (n=8) or two doses of the Moderna mRNA-1273 vaccine (n=2). Post-COVID blood samples were collected from convalescent patients a median of around 100 days after diagnosis, with a range of roughly 35 to 170 days. Post-vaccine blood samples were taken a median of roughly 72 days after the second vaccine dose, with a range of 14 to 241 days. The cultures were stimulated with overlapping spike peptide pools from SARS-CoV-2 and from the common cold coronaviruses HCoV-NL63, HCoV-OC43 and HCoV-229E. Control cultures received a CEFX viral epitope pool as the positive control, an HIV-1 Nef peptide pool as the negative control, or no peptide. In approximately eleven COVID-19 convalescent patients and a few infection-naive healthy vaccine recipients, the spike-specific CD4+ TCR repertoire before mRNA vaccination was compared with the repertoire after mRNA vaccination. Study-wide conclusions, independent of this receptor: The median number of SARS-CoV-2-reactive clonotypes rose from 21 after infection to roughly 38 after vaccination, but the change was not significant. The number of convalescent patients in the study was relatively small, and the study did not examine early timepoints following natural infection. Nearly all vaccine-specific clones in convalescent patients (304 of 307) were mono-reactive for SARS-CoV-2 spike rather than cross-reactive with common cold coronaviruses. Among the post-vaccine SARS-CoV-2-reactive clones in convalescent patients, a median 86.3% showed up only after vaccination, which suggests vaccine-specific priming.

This clonotype occurred a few times. This receptor's antigen is unknown. One base away there is no much larger clone; base qualities are not given. Reading the label with the study, this specimen's treatment or condition is: roughly 10-day PBMC culture with coronavirus spike peptide pools or control peptides (ViraFEST assay). The ViraFEST assay was used in the study, in which antigen-specific T cells were expanded with peptide pools and expanded clonotypes were subsequently identified by TCR sequencing. The convalescent patients' positive SARS-CoV-2 PCR tests fell between March and December 2020, which was before the Alpha, Beta and Delta variants emerged in the United States. Roughly 2.1 million PBMCs per well were cultured in IMDM with approximately 5% human AB serum and approximately 9.1 IU/ml IL-2, plus 10 ug/ml peptide pools. On days 3 and 7, half of the culture medium was replaced with fresh IL-2-containing medium. CD4+ T cells were isolated after roughly 10 days of culture through negative selection using the EasySep CD4+ T cell isolation kit. PBMCs were separated from whole blood using Ficoll-Paque Plus gradient centrifugation and then either used fresh or cryopreserved at -140C. Each culture condition was generally run in triplicate wells.

Trimming takes 6 bases off V and 4 bases off J; junction bases not matched to a gene: 16. From the germline V gene (reference sequence), CDR1 is DFQATT and CDR2 is SNEGSKA. The CDR3 runs 18 residues from the cysteine to the phenylalanine. Just CDR3 DNA is preserved here, 54 bases in frame from base 1. Libraries were constructed by PCR. DNA from cultured CD4+ T cells underwent TCR sequencing with the Oncomine TCR Beta short-read assay at the Johns Hopkins FTIC core. The QIAamp micro DNA kit was used to extract genomic DNA from the cultured CD4+ T cells. Oncomine TCR Beta libraries from cultured CD4+ T cells were pooled with unique dual indexes and sequenced on an Illumina iSeq 100. On the study's bioinformatics: Non-productive sequences were removed, and CDR3s that did not start with C, did not end with F or W, or were shorter than 7 amino acids were discarded. The MANAFEST web application was used to identify antigen-specific clonotypes by comparing peptide-stimulated wells against reference wells and other culture wells. Positive clones required FDR below 0.05, an odds ratio above 5, and productive frequency above 0.1% in at least two of three replicate wells. Clonotypes that were significantly expanded in both SARS-CoV-2 spike wells and at least one common cold coronavirus spike condition were defined as cross-reactive. Similarity between CDR3 sequences was evaluated in R version 3.6.1 using Levenshtein distances (stringdist) and unrooted phylogenetic trees (ape). The raw public data were reprocessed by TCRdb itself: fastp quality trimming at Q25, MiXCR clonotype calling, in-frame beta chains only. Rows with one shared CDR3 protein collapse into an entry with the most common genes and DNA. It is TCRdb's table, rather than the study itself, that gives the V and J calls and clone size. Within this sample are just over 15,000 distinct CDR3 sequences, with under 60% of them counted one time only. The top ten constitute 16% of the sample.

The rearranged chain carries TRBV20-1 and TRBJ2-3, with 13 bases aligning to TRBD2. The input for sequencing was CD4+ T cells from blood, cultured in vitro, taken before SARS-CoV-2 vaccination. The source of this sequence is a human donor who had recovered from COVID-19. The CDR3 protein: CSASPFRLAGGRADTQYF. The nucleotides read TGCAGTGCCAGCCCTTTTCGACTAGCGGGAGGCCGGGCAGATACGCAGTATTTT.